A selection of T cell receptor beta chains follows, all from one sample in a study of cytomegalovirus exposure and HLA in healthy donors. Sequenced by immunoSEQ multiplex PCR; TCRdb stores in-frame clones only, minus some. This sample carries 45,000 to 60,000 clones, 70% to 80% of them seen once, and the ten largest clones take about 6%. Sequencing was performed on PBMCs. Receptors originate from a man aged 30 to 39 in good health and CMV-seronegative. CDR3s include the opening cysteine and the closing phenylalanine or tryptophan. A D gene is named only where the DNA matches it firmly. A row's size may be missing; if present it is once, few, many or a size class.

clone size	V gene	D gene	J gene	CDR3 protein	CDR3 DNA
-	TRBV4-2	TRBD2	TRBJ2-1	CASSQEAGGPDEQFF	TGTGCCAGCAGCCAAGAAGCGGGAGGGCCCGATGAGCAGTTCTTC
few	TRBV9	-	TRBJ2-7	CASSVSPGSTYEQYF	TGTGCCAGCAGCGTATCCCCGGGATCGACCTACGAGCAGTACTTC
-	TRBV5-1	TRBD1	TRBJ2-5	CASQGQGSPQRETQYF	TGCGCCAGCCAGGGACAGGGAAGCCCCCAAAGGGAGACCCAGTACTTC
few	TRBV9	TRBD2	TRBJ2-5	CASSPGTSQRETQYF	TGTGCCAGCAGCCCCGGGACTAGCCAAAGGGAGACCCAGTACTTC
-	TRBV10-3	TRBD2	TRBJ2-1	CAISDLGLGPYNEQFF	TGTGCCATCAGCGACCTTGGACTAGGCCCTTACAATGAGCAGTTCTTC
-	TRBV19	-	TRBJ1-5	CASSFQGTQEYQPQHF	TGTGCCAGTAGTTTCCAAGGGACACAGGAATATCAGCCCCAGCATTTT
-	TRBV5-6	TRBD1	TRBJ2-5	CASSLGDSVWAQETQYF	TGTGCCAGCAGCTTGGGGGACAGCGTGTGGGCTCAAGAGACCCAGTACTTC
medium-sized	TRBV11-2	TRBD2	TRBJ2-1	CASSLGLSGTFF	TGTGCCAGCAGCTTAGGGCTTAGCGGGACGTTCTTC
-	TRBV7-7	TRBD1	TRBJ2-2	CASSPDRVTGELFF	TGTGCCAGCAGCCCCGACAGGGTCACCGGGGAGCTGTTCTTT
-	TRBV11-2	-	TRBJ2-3	CASSLDRRDTQYF	TGTGCCAGCAGCTTAGATCGGAGAGATACGCAGTATTTT
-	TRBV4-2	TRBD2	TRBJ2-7	CASSQETIAGYEQYF	TGTGCCAGCAGCCAAGAAACTATAGCGGGCTACGAGCAGTACTTC
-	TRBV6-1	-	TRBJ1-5	CASSEARGAQPQHF	TGTGCCAGCAGTGAAGCACGGGGGGCTCAGCCCCAGCATTTT
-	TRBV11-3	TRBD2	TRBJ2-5	CASSSGGAGEETQYF	TGTGCCAGCAGCTCCGGGGGAGCGGGGGAAGAGACCCAGTACTTC
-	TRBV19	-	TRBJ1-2	CASSRDKNYGYTF	TGTGCCAGTAGTAGAGACAAAAACTATGGCTACACCTTC
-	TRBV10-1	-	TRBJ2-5	CASSESIAETQYF	TGCGCCAGCAGTGAGTCGATAGCGGAGACCCAGTACTTC
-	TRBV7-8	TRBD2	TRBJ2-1	CASRALAGGEQFF	TGTGCCAGCAGGGCACTAGCGGGAGGTGAGCAGTTCTTC
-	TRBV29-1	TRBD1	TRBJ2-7	CSAKDREYEQYF	TGCAGCGCCAAGGACAGGGAGTACGAGCAGTACTTC
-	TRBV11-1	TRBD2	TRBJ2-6	CASSSPGGLGGANVLTF	TGTGCCAGCAGCTCCCCCGGGGGGTTAGGTGGGGCCAACGTCCTGACTTTC
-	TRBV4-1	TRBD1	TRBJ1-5	CASSPGQGGDQPQHF	TGCGCCAGCAGCCCGGGACAGGGTGGCGATCAGCCCCAGCATTTT
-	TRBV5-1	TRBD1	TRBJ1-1	CASSSRTGFTEAFF	TGCGCCAGCAGCTCCCGGACAGGGTTCACTGAAGCTTTCTTT
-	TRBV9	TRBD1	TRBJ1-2	CASRGTGVSEGYTF	TGTGCCAGCAGGGGGACAGGGGTTTCGGAAGGCTACACCTTC
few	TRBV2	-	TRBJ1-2	CASSEVLGNYGYTF	TGTGCCAGCAGTGAAGTTCTAGGTAACTATGGCTACACCTTC
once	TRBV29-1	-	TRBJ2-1	CSVGGIVSSGEQFF	TGCAGCGTTGGCGGGATCGTCTCTTCGGGCGAGCAGTTCTTC
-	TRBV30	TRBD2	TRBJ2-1	CAWSGRSHNEQFF	TGTGCCTGGAGCGGGAGGAGTCACAATGAGCAGTTCTTC
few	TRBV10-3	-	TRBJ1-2	CAISRGDGSNYGYTF	TGTGCCATCAGTCGCGGGGATGGCAGTAACTATGGCTACACCTTC
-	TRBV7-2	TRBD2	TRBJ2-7	CASSYSGSSYEQYF	TGTGCCAGCAGTTATAGCGGGAGTAGCTACGAGCAGTACTTC
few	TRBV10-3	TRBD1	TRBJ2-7	CAIREGQGSSYEQYF	TGTGCCATCAGGGAGGGACAGGGGTCGTCCTACGAGCAGTACTTC
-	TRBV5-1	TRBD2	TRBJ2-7	CASSLDKAGGSREQYF	TGCGCCAGCAGCTTGGATAAAGCGGGAGGGAGTAGGGAGCAGTACTTC
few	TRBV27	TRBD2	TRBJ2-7	CASSYRLAGHTYEQYF	TGTGCCAGCAGCTACCGACTAGCGGGACATACCTACGAGCAGTACTTC
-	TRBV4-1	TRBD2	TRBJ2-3	CASNLFGASGRGIDTQYF	TGCGCCAGCAACCTATTCGGGGCTAGCGGGAGGGGGATAGATACGCAGTATTTT
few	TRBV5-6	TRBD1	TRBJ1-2	CASSSRQGRGGYTF	TGTGCCAGCAGCTCCCGACAGGGAAGGGGTGGCTACACCTTC
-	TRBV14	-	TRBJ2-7	CASSQGATYGFYEQYF	TGTGCCAGCAGCCAAGGGGCGACCTACGGATTCTACGAGCAGTACTTC
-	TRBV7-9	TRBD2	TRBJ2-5	CASSIREGWQETQYF	TGTGCCAGCAGCATACGGGAGGGGTGGCAAGAGACCCAGTACTTC
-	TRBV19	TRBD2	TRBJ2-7	CASSIGAGGLYEQYF	TGTGCCAGTAGTATAGGGGCGGGAGGGCTCTACGAGCAGTACTTC
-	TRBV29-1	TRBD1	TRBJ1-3	CSVRTGQGNTIYF	TGCAGCGTGCGGACAGGGCAAGGAAACACCATATATTTT
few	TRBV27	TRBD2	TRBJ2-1	CASSAPGLAAPGNEQFF	TGTGCCAGCAGTGCGCCGGGACTAGCGGCCCCGGGGAATGAGCAGTTCTTC
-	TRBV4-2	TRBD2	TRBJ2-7	CASSQGRTSGLYEQYF	TGTGCCAGCAGCCAGGGACGGACTAGCGGGCTCTACGAGCAGTACTTC
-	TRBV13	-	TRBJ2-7	CASSLEKLADYEQYF	TGTGCCAGCAGCTTAGAAAAACTAGCAGACTACGAGCAGTACTTC
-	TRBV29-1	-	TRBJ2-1	CSADTGVYNEQFF	TGCAGCGCCGACACGGGGGTCTACAATGAGCAGTTCTTC
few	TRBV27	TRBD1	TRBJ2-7	CASSRGTGGPYEQYF	TGTGCCAGCAGTCGGGGGACAGGGGGCCCCTACGAGCAGTACTTC
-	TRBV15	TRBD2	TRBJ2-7	CATSRGRGLGLEYF	TGTGCCACCAGCAGAGGCAGGGGACTAGGGTTGGAGTACTTC
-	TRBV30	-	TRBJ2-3	CAWSKGGGLGTDTQYF	TGTGCCTGGAGTAAAGGAGGGGGCCTTGGCACAGATACGCAGTATTTT
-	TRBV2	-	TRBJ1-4	CASSVVMREKLFF	TGTGCCAGCAGTGTGGTCATGCGTGAAAAACTGTTTTTT
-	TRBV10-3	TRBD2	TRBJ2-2	CAIRVRTSGSSVGELFF	TGTGCCATCAGGGTCCGTACTAGCGGGAGTTCGGTCGGGGAGCTGTTTTTT
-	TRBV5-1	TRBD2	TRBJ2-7	CASSLATSGRSEQYF	TGCGCCAGCAGCTTGGCTACTAGCGGGAGAAGCGAGCAGTACTTC
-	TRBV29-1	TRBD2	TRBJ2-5	CSVEDVGGRAFIPAETQYF	TGCAGCGTTGAAGACGTGGGCGGGAGGGCCTTTATACCGGCAGAGACCCAGTACTTC
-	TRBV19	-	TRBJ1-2	CASRDGTPYGYTF	TGTGCCAGTAGGGACGGGACTCCCTATGGCTACACCTTC
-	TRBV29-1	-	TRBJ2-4	CSVEEAGLLF	TGCAGCGTTGAAGAGGCAGGCCTTCTATTC
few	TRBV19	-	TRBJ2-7	CASSIGDSTYEQYF	TGTGCCAGTAGTATCGGAGACAGCACCTACGAGCAGTACTTC
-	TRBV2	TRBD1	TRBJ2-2	CASSRDRGYTGELFF	TGTGCCAGCAGTAGGGACAGGGGTTACACCGGGGAGCTGTTTTTT
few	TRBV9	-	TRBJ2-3	CASSVAESIAWSTDTQYF	TGTGCCAGCAGCGTAGCTGAATCAATAGCGTGGAGCACAGATACGCAGTATTTT
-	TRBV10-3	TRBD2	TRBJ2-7	CAISERGGPEQYF	TGTGCCATCAGTGAGCGCGGGGGACCCGAGCAGTACTTC
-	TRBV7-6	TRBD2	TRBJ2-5	CASSHTPIAGWGQETQYF	TGTGCCAGCAGCCACACTCCCATAGCGGGATGGGGGCAAGAGACCCAGTACTTC
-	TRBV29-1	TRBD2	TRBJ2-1	CSVDGGSSYNEQFF	TGCAGCGTTGACGGCGGGAGCTCCTACAATGAGCAGTTCTTC
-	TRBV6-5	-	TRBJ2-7	CASSPTRRYEQYF	TGTGCCAGCAGCCCGACTAGGCGCTACGAGCAGTACTTC
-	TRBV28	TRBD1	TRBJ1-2	CASTGQGAYYGYTF	TGTGCCAGCACCGGACAGGGGGCTTACTATGGCTACACCTTC
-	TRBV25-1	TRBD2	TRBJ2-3	CASSDSGRAIDTQYF	TGTGCCAGCAGTGATAGCGGGAGGGCCATAGATACGCAGTATTTT
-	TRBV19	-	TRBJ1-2	CASSMEPGVTNYGYTF	TGTGCCAGTAGCATGGAGCCGGGGGTTACTAACTATGGCTACACCTTC